This TCR beta chain was obtained from a study of early T cells in non-severe SARS-CoV-2 infection. For the study at large: With bulk RNA from unsorted whole blood as input, sequencing yielded unpaired chains. Study-wide results and caveats: Missing private and CD4 specificities, VDJdb matching favored anti-spike CD8 responses.

This CDR3 comprises 12 residues. Trimming removed 0 bases from V and 5 bases from J, with 2 bases in between. Molecules of cDNA were individually given unique molecular identifiers that were attached to them. TCRdb processed the 5' RACE reads anew with MiXCR; each CDR3 protein has one entry. The table records 25,000 to 30,000 distinct CDR3 sequences, 3.5% to 5% of them present only once. Ten or more counts support this clonotype. As yet, its antigen is unknown. The sample consisted of whole blood. This rearrangement joins TRBV12-3 or TRBV12-4 to TRBJ1-5; no clear D gene. This clonotype was obtained from an adult who was a healthcare worker with PCR-confirmed SARS-CoV-2 infection or an uninfected control (not recorded which). The CDR3 DNA sequence: TGTGCCAGCAGTTTAGCGCATCAGCCCCAGCATTTT. It translates to CASSLAHQPQHF.